This TCR beta chain was observed in a study of cytomegalovirus exposure and HLA in healthy donors (dated by TCRdb to 2016 to 2017). Concerning the study at large: An earlier analysis of about 530 of the donors reported approximately 280 Gb of sequence data and roughly 120 million unique TCR beta sequences obtained from roughly 180 million T cells. Roughly 300 gigabases of sequencing data and approximately 93 million unique TCR sequences were included in an early release covering around 600 HLA-typed donors. Among the roughly 410 genotyped donors, around 81% belonged to the genetic ancestry cluster associated with self-reported Caucasian donors. The aim of the study was to test whether cataloging public T cell receptors could identify signatures of past pathogen exposure. The study profiled the T cell repertoires of hundreds of subjects by immunosequencing and related them to cytomegalovirus serostatus. Along with the roughly 700-subject first cohort, a separate validation cohort of over a hundred different subjects was used. High-throughput TCR immunosequencing, statistical association of individual TCRs with disease status, and machine learning were combined to predict cytomegalovirus infection status. To study patterns of TCR occurrence, a later analysis re-analyzed previously published TCR beta repertoires from more than 550 donors and added high-resolution HLA genotyping. In the later analysis, no new phenotypic data were used to find candidate immune exposures; instead, reliance was placed on TCR beta sequences and their occurrence across donors. An earlier analysis of around 580 of the donors used high-throughput TCR beta sequencing to judge whether each TCR beta V gene segment behaved as functional or pseudogenic. Alongside the repertoire data, information on donor age, sex, ethnicity and CMV serostatus was compiled. Genome-wide SNP genotypes for about three fifths of the roughly 670 donors were used in a later genetic analysis, which treated that subset as a discovery cohort. All discovery cohort repertoires had been generated on a single sequencing platform. Both class I and class II loci were covered by HLA typing, at four-digit resolution. Typing coverage varied by locus: about 620-630 donors for A, B, C, DRB1 and DQB1; more than 500 for DQA1; about 570 for DPA1; about 450 for DPB1. Because of strong linkage in the cohort, a handful of DR-DQ haplotypes were treated as single units for association and clustering. Among some 400 genotyped donors of the cohort, an average of roughly 230,000 unique TCR beta nucleotide sequences was sequenced per donor, of which about 19% were non-productive. Study-wide conclusions, independent of this receptor: Linkage disequilibrium might explain the correlated functional status among segregating V segments, but an unknown experimental factor could not be ruled out. Roughly uniform sequencing depth across donors was assumed in presence/absence analyses, although this assumption may not hold. A later analysis found that TCR association rates varied across HLA loci, with DRB1 alleles showing the most associated TCRs and HLA-C alleles the fewest. According to a later analysis, most CMV-associated TCR beta chains appeared to be HLA-restricted, and the HLA associations seemed to be driven largely by CMV exposure. The classifier was reported to diagnose cytomegalovirus status with high specificity and sensitivity in both the original and validation cohorts. The authors suggested that the approach could potentially be generalized to other disease states and immunological phenotypes. Immune exposure information for the cohort was limited to CMV serostatus. Because HLA typing was unavailable for some donors at each locus, only the typed subset was used in association tests. A further reported finding was that TCR beta sequences accurately predicted the HLA-A and HLA-B alleles for most subjects in the first cohort. A few of the identified cytomegalovirus-associated TCR beta chains were confirmed in vitro to be specific for cytomegalovirus antigens. In an earlier analysis of 587 of the donors, most TCR beta V segments appeared in productive rearrangements about 87% or about 30% of the time, broadly matching IMGT annotations. The earlier analysis of approximately 540 of the donors excluded seventeen rarely observed V segments, including chromosome 9 orphons, because counts were too low. A later genetic analysis associated a missense DCLRE1C variant with V-gene and J-gene trimming of TCR beta chains, and an independent cohort replicated the association. In this cohort, only TCR beta chains were sequenced, and detectable features were limited by the absence of alpha or paired-chain data. A total of roughly 160 TCR beta chains were listed by the study as associated with cytomegalovirus. A later analysis reported that several top co-occurrence clusters appeared linked to parvovirus B19, influenza, CMV and Epstein-Barr virus. A group of highly shared sequence variants was considered likely to be a technical artifact of the sequencing pipeline. Specific HLA alleles were associated with 16,951 TCR beta sequences at a false discovery rate of 0.05 in a later analysis. Compared with the roughly 670-donor mean, donors in an Asian-associated ancestry cluster had fewer N-insertions in productive TCRs, according to a later genetic analysis. Across donors, most TCR sequences were observed very rarely, whereas some public TCRs were present in many individuals. Some IMGT-functional V segments, including TRBV6-2 and TRBV6-3, could not be told apart with the 87-base-pair reads, so those segments were excluded. Strong co-occurrence of HLA alleles, especially DR and DQ, made assigning TCR associations to individual alleles difficult. Compared with equally common non-associated chains, HLA-associated TCR beta chains in a later analysis were more clonally expanded and had lower generation probabilities.

The cohort consisted of 600 to 750 healthy bone marrow donors. At the time of sampling, every cohort member was nominally healthy, though immune exposures that went unrecorded were likely present. The donor tested CMV seropositive, placing the donor among the approximately 290 seropositive members of the cohort. A peripheral blood sample was collected from each donor, and TCR beta sequencing was performed on peripheral blood mononuclear cells. The Qiagen DNeasy Blood Extraction Kit was used to extract genomic DNA from the blood cell samples. Turning to this clone: What antigen it recognizes has not been identified. Base qualities are missing; no much larger clone stands one base away.

The method was the immunoSEQ multiplex PCR assay. The multiplex PCR relied on a mix of 60 forward primers for TCR Vbeta segments and 13 reverse primers for TCR Jbeta segments. The CDR3 region of rearranged TCR beta genes was amplified from genomic DNA by a multiplex PCR assay. Amplified TCR beta libraries were sequenced as 87-base-pair reads on the Illumina HiSeq System. The published analysis was carried out like this. In a later analysis, some 80 million unique TCR beta chains were counted across the roughly 610 repertoires, and approximately 11 million of these chains were shared by at least two donors. A nearest-neighbor algorithm error-corrected the raw reads and collapsed the reads into unique sequences, merging closely related sequences to remove PCR and sequencing errors. To assign V, D and J gene segments, CDR3 sequences were aligned to IMGT reference sequences. Each retained sequence needed at least a six-nucleotide match to both a V gene segment and a J gene segment. A rearrangement was called productive if the CDR3 had no stop codons and remained in frame with V and J, and every other rearrangement was called non-productive. CDR3 was defined by IMGT convention, running from the second conserved V-encoded cysteine to the conserved J-encoded phenylalanine. The earlier analysis of 500 to 650 of the donors excluded any sequence lacking an unambiguous match to a single V gene segment. In an earlier analysis of 500 to 750 of the donors, V segments were called functional above 56.7% productive rearrangements and were called segregating when the between-donor standard deviation exceeded 5%. A statistical classification framework was built for diagnosing cytomegalovirus status from the catalog of TCR beta chain sequences. A later analysis assigned V and J genes by comparing TCR nucleotide sequences with IMGT/GENE-DB human TR gene sequences. Using the TCRdist pipeline, a later analysis assigned CDR3 sequences along with most-parsimonious VDJ recombination scenarios. A later analysis defined each TCR beta chain by its CDR3 amino acid sequence plus V-gene family, and excluded reads lacking a unique V-gene family. In a later analysis, a few hundred highly shared, low-generation-probability nucleotide sequences were removed to address suspected cross-contamination and a sequencing artifact. For each public chain, a later analysis derived a clonal expansion index from normalized ranks of inferred template counts within each repertoire. A later analysis computed generation probabilities with a VDJ recombination model fitted to out-of-frame rearrangements, and checked the results against IGoR. Hypergeometric tests were used in a later analysis to score TCR-TCR, TCR-HLA and TCR-CMV co-occurrence, with a repertoire-size bias correction applied to the TCR pairs. A later analysis estimated false discovery rates by permuting HLA or CMV assignments 20 times. In a later analysis, co-occurring TCRs were grouped using DBSCAN, and TCRdist sequence similarity was added for clustering within HLA-allele-positive subsets. Co-occurrence clustering excluded repertoires with fewer than 30,000 or more than 120,000 public chains, plus five with anomalous nucleotide sharing. TCRdb mirrors the immuneACCESS table, restricted to in-frame sequences. Some clones are absent from its copies; in checked studies, under half trace to an unresolved V gene, and the reason for the others is unknown. V and J calls and clone size are given by that table; D and trimming were obtained from the DNA. This sample gives fewer than 120,000 clones in total; about 80% of them show up just once. 2.5% to 3% of the sample belongs to the ten largest clones.

V has 6 bases trimmed and J has 5 bases trimmed; junction bases matching no gene number 12. The germline V gene specifies MDHEN as CDR1 and SYDVKM as CDR2. The CDR3 runs 16 residues from the cysteine to the phenylalanine. Just the 48-base CDR3 DNA is kept, in frame starting at base 1. The clonotype originates from a woman aged 60-70 years in good health and CMV-seropositive. The sequencing sample was made of PBMCs. The chain employs TRBV28 and TRBJ2-2; the junction holds 7 bases that match TRBD1. Here the CDR3 is given as CASSTGAGGRTGELFF. The nucleotides read TGTGCCAGCAGCACAGGGGCAGGGGGTCGAACCGGGGAGCTGTTTTTT. Here the CDR3 is joined to the reference TRBV28 and TRBJ2-2 genes, and the full variable domain is: DVKVTQSSRYLVKRTGEKVFLECVQDMDHENMFWYRQDPGLGLRLIYFSYDVKMKEKGDIPEGYSVSREKKERFSLILESASTNQTSMYLCASSTGAGGRTGELFFGEGSRLTVL.